This T cell receptor beta chain was documented in a study of blood T cell repertoires in COVID-19. Across the study: COVID-19 samples collected from the United States, Italy and Spain covered acute and convalescent phases.

Profiled with immunoSEQ multiplex PCR; TCRdb holds only in-frame clones, not every one. The repertoire holds approximately 450,000 clones, with 75% to 90% as singletons. The source material was peripheral blood. This receptor was identified in a woman in her 30s with acute or convalescent COVID-19.

As DNA, the CDR3 is TGTGCCAGCGCGGACCCAGGGGGCCGTGGCTACACCTTC. Encoded protein: CASADPGGRGYTF. The V and J genes are TRBV3-1 (or the pseudogene TRBV3-2) and TRBJ1-2; the match to TRBD1 covers 8 bases. Germline assignment: CDR1 LGHDT and CDR2 YNNKEL (reference sequence). The CDR3 has 13 residues. V lost 8 bases to trimming and J lost 7 bases; unmatched junction nucleotides: 9.